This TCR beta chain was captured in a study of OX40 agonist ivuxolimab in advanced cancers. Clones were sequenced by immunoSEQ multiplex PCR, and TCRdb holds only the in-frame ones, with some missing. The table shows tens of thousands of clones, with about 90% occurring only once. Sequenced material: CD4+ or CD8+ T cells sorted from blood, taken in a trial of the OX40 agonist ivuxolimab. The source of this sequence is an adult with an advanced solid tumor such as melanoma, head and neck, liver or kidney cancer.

The CDR3 loop reads CASSQDFGSFNYGYTF. The CDR3 coding sequence is TGCGCCAGCAGCCAAGATTTTGGCAGCTTTAACTATGGCTACACCTTC. The V and J genes are TRBV4-1 and TRBJ1-2; D uncertain. The CDR3 runs to 16 residues. Germline-derived CDR1 and CDR2 are MGHRA and YSYEKL. Trimming took 0 bases from V and 1 from J, leaving 12 bases between them.